This is a list of T cell receptor beta chains from one sample in a study of liver allograft versus peripheral blood T cells. TCRdb itself ran the reads through MiXCR, one entry per CDR3 protein. Here the sample spans about 16,000 distinct CDR3 sequences, under 25% being singletons. These receptor sequences come from a human patient who had a liver transplant. The T cells may come from the graft donor. Both conserved end residues are part of each CDR3. D genes are given only for firm matches. The size field is filled for only some rows; it gives once, few, many or a size class.

d_gene	abundance	j_gene	v_gene	CDR3nt	CDR3aa
TRBD1	few	TRBJ1-5	TRBV6-1	TGTGCCAGCAGTTCCACAGGGGTGGATCAGCCCCAGCATTTT	CASSSTGVDQPQHF
NA	few	TRBJ1-2	TRBV20-1	TGCAGTGCTAGAGATCGGGGGGCTGATGGCTACACCTTC	CSARDRGADGYTF
TRBD2	medium-sized	TRBJ2-3	TRBV24-1	TGTGCCACCAGTGACACTAGCGGGAGCAACACAGATACGCAGTATTTT	CATSDTSGSNTDTQYF
NA	NA	TRBJ2-2	TRBV20-1	TGCAGTGCTAGTCGAGGGGCCGGGGAGCTGTTTTTT	CSASRGAGELFF
NA	medium-sized	TRBJ1-2	TRBV10-3	TGTGCCATCAGTGAGAAAGTAGGGGCTAACTATGGCTACACCTTC	CAISEKVGANYGYTF
NA	few	TRBJ1-4	TRBV30	TGTGCCTGGAGCGACACTGGACAGCTCCCCTCAACTAATGAAAAACTGTTTTTT	CAWSDTGQLPSTNEKLFF
NA	few	TRBJ1-1	TRBV11-1	TGTGCCAGCAGCTCTGAGGGGACCTACACTGAAGCTTTCTTT	CASSSEGTYTEAFF
NA	many	TRBJ2-1	TRBV7-2	TGTGCCAGCAGCCCTACGTACAATGAGCAGTTCTTC	CASSPTYNEQFF
TRBD1	many	TRBJ1-2	TRBV19	TGTGCCAGTAGTAATTTTGGACAGGGAAGGGATGGCTACACCTTC	CASSNFGQGRDGYTF
NA	few	TRBJ2-2	TRBV9	TGTGCCAGCAGCCCCGCCCCCTCCGGGGAGCTGTTTTTT	CASSPAPSGELFF
NA	NA	TRBJ1-3	TRBV12-3/TRBV12-4	TGTGCCAGCGGGGGATCTCCAAACACCATATATTTT	CASGGSPNTIYF
NA	medium-sized	TRBJ1-2	TRBV6-1	TGTGCCAGCAGTGAAGGGCAACGGTATGGCTACACCTTC	CASSEGQRYGYTF
TRBD1	many	TRBJ2-7	TRBV6-6	TGTGCCAGCAGTTACTTTAGACAGGGGATGTCTTACGAGCAGTACTTC	CASSYFRQGMSYEQYF
NA	NA	TRBJ2-2	TRBV5-5	TGTGCCAGCAGCTTAGAAATGGGGCTGTTACCGAACACCGGGGAGCTGTTTTTT	CASSLEMGLLPNTGELFF
NA	medium-sized	TRBJ2-5	TRBV24-1	TGTGCCACCAGTGAAACCAGGGGCGGGATTGAGACCCAGTACTTC	CATSETRGGIETQYF
NA	NA	TRBJ1-3	TRBV5-6	TGTGCCAGCAGCTTTTTAAACTCTGGAAACACCATATATTTT	CASSFLNSGNTIYF
NA	NA	TRBJ1-1	TRBV5-4	TGTGCCAGCACCTCCCCGTCGTCGGGGGGCACTGAAGCTTTCTTT	CASTSPSSGGTEAFF
TRBD1	NA	TRBJ2-1	TRBV20-1	TGCAGTGCTTGCGTCCGGGACAGGACTAACAATGAGCAGTTCTTC	CSACVRDRTNNEQFF
NA	NA	TRBJ1-6	TRBV30	TGTGCCTTGGAGGCAGGGGACTATAATTCACCCCTCCACTTT	CALEAGDYNSPLHF
NA	NA	TRBJ1-1	TRBV5-6	TGCGCCAGCAGCTTAGACCTTGACAGGAACACTGAAGCTTTCTTT	CASSLDLDRNTEAFF
TRBD1	NA	TRBJ2-7	TRBV20-1	TGCAGTGCCGGGACAGGGGGAACCTACGAGCAGTACTTC	CSAGTGGTYEQYF
TRBD1	NA	TRBJ1-4	TRBV19	TGTGCCAGCCATAACAGGGGGCGAAGTCAAAAACTGTTTTTT	CASHNRGRSQKLFF
NA	few	TRBJ1-2	TRBV20-1	TGCAGTGCTAGAAATACCGACTATGGCTACACCTTC	CSARNTDYGYTF
NA	NA	TRBJ2-5	TRBV28	TGTGCCAGCAGTTTCGGACGGGCAGGAGGAAAGACCCAGTACTTC	CASSFGRAGGKTQYF
NA	NA	TRBJ2-5	TRBV20-1	TGCAGTGTTCCCGGGGGCGAAGAGACCCAGTACTTC	CSVPGGEETQYF
TRBD1	NA	TRBJ1-5	TRBV6-6	TGTGCCAGCAGCCCCCGGTTGGGACAGAGACCTCTCTATGACAATCAGCCCCAGCATTTT	CASSPRLGQRPLYDNQPQHF
TRBD1	medium-sized	TRBJ2-7	TRBV10-3	TGTGCCATCAGTGAACATTTTGACAGGGGGCACGAGCAGTACTTC	CAISEHFDRGHEQYF
TRBD1	NA	TRBJ1-5	TRBV6-1	TGTGCCAGCAGCGAATATGGGACAGGGGGCTCTTGGAATCAGCCCCAGCATTTT	CASSEYGTGGSWNQPQHF